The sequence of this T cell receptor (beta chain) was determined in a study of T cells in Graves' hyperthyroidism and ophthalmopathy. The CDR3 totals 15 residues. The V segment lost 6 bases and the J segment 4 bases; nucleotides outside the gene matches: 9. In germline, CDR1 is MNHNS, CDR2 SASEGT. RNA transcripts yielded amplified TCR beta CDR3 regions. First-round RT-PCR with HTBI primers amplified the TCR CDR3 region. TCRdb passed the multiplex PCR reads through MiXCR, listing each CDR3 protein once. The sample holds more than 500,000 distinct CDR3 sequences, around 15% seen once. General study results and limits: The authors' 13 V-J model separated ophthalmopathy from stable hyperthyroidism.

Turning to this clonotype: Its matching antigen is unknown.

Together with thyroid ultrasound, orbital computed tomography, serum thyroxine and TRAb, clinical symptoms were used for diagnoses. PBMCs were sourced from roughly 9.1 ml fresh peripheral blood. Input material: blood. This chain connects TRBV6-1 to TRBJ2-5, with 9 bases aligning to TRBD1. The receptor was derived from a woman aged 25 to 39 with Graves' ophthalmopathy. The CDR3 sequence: CASRRLTGGGETQYF. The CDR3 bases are TGTGCCAGCAGGCGACTCACAGGGGGCGGAGAGACCCAGTACTTC.